This T cell receptor beta chain was recorded in a study of blood T cell repertoires in COVID-19. Study at large: The samples span acute and convalescent COVID-19 from the United States, Italy and Spain.

Each recovered donor of Cohort 3 presented with two negative PCRs, clearance, or symptom resolution. Measured with immunoSEQ multiplex PCR; TCRdb has only the in-frame clones, and not every one. The sample holds approximately 210,000 clones, about four fifths seen once. This clone was observed once. This CDR3 has 14 residues. Per germline, CDR1 KGHSH and CDR2 LQKENI. Trimming stripped 2 bases from V and 4 bases from J, with 11 bases between. This sequence originates from a woman aged 60-75 years who had recovered from COVID-19. Sequencing was carried out using PBMCs or T cells enriched from blood (not recorded which). This rearrangement joins TRBV18 to TRBJ1-1; D gene uncertain. Written as DNA, the CDR3 is TGTGCCAGCTCACCAGGCGGATCGGGCACTGAAGCTTTCTTT. Translated, it gives CASSPGGSGTEAFF. The variable domain in full, completed from reference TRBV18 and TRBJ1-1, reads NAGVMQNPRHLVRRRGQEARLRCSPMKGHSHVYWYRQLPEEGLKFMVYLQKENIIDESGMPKERFSAEFPKEGPSILRIQQVVRGDSAAYFCASSPGGSGTEAFFGQGTRLTVV.